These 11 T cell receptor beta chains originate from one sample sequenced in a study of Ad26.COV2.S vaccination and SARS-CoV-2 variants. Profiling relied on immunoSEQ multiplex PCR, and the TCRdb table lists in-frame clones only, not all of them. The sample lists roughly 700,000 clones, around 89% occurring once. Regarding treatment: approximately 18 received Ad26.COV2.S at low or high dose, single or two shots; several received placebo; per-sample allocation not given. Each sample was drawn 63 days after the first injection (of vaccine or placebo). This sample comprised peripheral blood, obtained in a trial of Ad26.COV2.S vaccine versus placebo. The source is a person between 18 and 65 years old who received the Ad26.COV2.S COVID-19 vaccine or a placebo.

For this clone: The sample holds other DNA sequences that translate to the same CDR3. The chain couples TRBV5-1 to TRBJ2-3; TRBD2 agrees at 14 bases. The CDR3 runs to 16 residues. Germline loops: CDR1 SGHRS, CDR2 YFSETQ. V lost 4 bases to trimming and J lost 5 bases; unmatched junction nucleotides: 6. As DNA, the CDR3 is TGCGCCAGCAGCCCGGGACTAGCGGGAGCGGTAGATACGCAGTATTTT. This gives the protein CASSPGLAGAVDTQYF.

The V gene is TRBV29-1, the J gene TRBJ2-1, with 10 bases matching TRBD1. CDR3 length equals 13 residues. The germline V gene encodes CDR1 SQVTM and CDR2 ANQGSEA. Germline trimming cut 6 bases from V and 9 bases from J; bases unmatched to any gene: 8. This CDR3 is CSVASGTGVEQFF. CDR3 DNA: TGCAGCGTCGCATCCGGGACAGGGGTTGAGCAGTTCTTC.

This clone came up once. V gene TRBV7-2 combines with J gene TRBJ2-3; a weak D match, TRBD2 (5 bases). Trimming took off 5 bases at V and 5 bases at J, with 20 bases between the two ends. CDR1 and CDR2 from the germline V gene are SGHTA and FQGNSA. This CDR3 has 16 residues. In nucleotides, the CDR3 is TGTGCCAGCAGCGATTGGACCAGAGGGTGGGGAGATACGCAGTATTTT. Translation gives CASSDWTRGWGDTQYF.

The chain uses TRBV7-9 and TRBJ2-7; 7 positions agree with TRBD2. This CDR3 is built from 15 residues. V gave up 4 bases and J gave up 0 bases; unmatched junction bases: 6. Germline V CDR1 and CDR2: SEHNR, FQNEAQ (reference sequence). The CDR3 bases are TGTGCCAGCAGCTCCGGGGGGAGGAGCTCCTACGAGCAGTACTTC. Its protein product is CASSSGGRSSYEQYF.

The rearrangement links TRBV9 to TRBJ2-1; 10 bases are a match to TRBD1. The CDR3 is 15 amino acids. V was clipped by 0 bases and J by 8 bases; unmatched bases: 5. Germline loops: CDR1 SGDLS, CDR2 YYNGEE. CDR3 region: CASSVGGTGVDEQFF. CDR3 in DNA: TGTGCCAGCAGCGTAGGGGGGACAGGGGTTGATGAGCAGTTCTTC.

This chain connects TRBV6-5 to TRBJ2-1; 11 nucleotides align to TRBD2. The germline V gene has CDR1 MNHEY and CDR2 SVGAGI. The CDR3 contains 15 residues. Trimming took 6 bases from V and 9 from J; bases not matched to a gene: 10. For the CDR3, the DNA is TGTGCCAGCAGGGCCGTAGCGGGGGGGCGTGGTGAGCAGTTCTTC. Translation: CASRAVAGGRGEQFF.

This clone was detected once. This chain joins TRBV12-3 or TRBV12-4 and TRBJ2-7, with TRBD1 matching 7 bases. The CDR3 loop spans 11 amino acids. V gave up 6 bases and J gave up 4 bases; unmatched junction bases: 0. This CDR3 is CASRGQYEQYF. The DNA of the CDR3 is TGTGCCAGCAGGGGACAGTACGAGCAGTACTTC.

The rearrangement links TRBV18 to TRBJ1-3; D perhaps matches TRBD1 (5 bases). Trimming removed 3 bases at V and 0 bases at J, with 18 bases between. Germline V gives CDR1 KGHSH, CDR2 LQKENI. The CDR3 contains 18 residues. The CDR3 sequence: CASSPLGGGSPSGNTIYF. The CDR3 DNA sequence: TGTGCCAGCTCACCCCTCGGTGGGGGTAGCCCCTCTGGAAACACCATATATTTT.

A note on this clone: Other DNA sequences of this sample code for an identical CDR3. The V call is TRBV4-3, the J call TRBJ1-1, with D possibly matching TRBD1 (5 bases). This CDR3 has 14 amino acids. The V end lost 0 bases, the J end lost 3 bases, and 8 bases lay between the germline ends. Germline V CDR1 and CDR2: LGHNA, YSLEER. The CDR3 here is CASSQDGGDTEAFF. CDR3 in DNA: TGCGCCAGCAGCCAAGATGGGGGGGACACTGAAGCTTTCTTT.

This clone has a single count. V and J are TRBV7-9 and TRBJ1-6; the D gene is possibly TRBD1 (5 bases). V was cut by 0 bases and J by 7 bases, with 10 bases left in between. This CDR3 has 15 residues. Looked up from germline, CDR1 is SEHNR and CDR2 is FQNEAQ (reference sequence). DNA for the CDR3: TGTGCCAGCAGCTTAGCGGGGGGAGGCAATTCACCCCTCCACTTT. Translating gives CASSLAGGGNSPLHF.

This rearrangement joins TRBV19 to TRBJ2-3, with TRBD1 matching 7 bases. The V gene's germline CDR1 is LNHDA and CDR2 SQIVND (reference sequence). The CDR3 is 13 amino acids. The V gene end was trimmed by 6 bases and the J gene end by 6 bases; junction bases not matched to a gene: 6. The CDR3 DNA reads TGTGCCAGTAGCGAAGGGGGCGCGGATACGCAGTATTTT. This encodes CASSEGGADTQYF.